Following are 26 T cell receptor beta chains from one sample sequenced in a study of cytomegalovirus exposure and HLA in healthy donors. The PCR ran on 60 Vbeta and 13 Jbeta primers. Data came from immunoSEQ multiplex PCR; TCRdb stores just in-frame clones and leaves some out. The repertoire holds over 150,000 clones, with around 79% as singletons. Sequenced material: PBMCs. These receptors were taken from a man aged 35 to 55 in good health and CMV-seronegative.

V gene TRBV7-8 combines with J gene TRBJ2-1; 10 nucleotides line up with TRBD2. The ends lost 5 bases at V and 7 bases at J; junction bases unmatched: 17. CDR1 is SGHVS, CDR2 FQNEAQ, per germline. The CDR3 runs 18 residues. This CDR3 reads CASSLVGLAGERVNEQFF. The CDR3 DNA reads TGTGCCAGCAGCCTCGTCGGGCTAGCGGGAGAAAGGGTAAATGAGCAGTTCTTC.

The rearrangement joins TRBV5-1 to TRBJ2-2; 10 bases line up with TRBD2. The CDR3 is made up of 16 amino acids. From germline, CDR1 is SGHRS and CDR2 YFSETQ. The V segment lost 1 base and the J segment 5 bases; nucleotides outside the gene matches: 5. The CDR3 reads CASSLRLAGETGELFF. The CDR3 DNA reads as TGCGCCAGCAGCTTGCGGCTAGCGGGAGAAACCGGGGAGCTGTTTTTT.

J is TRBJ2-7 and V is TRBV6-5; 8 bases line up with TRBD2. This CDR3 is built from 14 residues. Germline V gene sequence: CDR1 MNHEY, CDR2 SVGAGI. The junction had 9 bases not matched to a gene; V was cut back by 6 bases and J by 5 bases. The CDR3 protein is CASSPSGSIDEQYF. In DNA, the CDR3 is TGTGCCAGCAGCCCAAGCGGGAGTATCGACGAGCAGTACTTC.

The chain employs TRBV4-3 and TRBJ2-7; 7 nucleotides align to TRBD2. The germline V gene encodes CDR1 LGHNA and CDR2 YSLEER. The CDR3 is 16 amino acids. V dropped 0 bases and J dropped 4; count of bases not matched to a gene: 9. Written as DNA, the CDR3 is TGCGCCAGCAGCCAAGATCCAGGCGGGAGAGGTTACGAGCAGTACTTC. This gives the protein CASSQDPGGRGYEQYF.

CDR3 sequence reads: CASSQVGLAGDETQYF. The CDR3 nucleotides are TGCGCCAGCAGCCAAGTGGGGCTGGCGGGAGACGAGACCCAGTACTTC. The chain carries TRBV4-1 and TRBJ2-5; 7 positions agree with TRBD2. Trimming cost V 1 base and J 5 bases; bases outside gene matches: 10. The CDR3 is 16 amino acids. CDR1 and CDR2 from the germline V gene are MGHRA and YSYEKL.

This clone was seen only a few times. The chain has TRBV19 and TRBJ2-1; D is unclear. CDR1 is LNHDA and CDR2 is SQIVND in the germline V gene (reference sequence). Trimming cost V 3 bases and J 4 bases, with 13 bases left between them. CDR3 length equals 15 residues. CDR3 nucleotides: TGTGCCAGTAGTATCGGAGCTCGCGGTTACAATGAGCAGTTCTTC. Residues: CASSIGARGYNEQFF.

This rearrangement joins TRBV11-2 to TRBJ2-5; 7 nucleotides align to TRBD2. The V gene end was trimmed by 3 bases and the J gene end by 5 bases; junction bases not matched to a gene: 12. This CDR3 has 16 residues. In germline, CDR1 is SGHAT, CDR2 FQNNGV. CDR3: CASSLGGSGAQETQYF. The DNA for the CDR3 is TGTGCCAGCAGCTTGGGGGGGTCTGGGGCGCAGGAGACCCAGTACTTC.

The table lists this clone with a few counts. CDR3 region: CASSQSREAFF. Written as DNA, the CDR3 is TGTGCCAGCAGTCAAAGCAGGGAAGCTTTCTTT. The chain carries TRBV28 and TRBJ1-1; D ambiguous. This CDR3 spans 11 amino acids. V was trimmed by 5 bases and J by 8 bases, leaving 9 bases between them. Germline loops: CDR1 MDHEN, CDR2 SYDVKM. Full variable domain (outside the CDR3, taken from reference TRBV28 and TRBJ1-1): DVKVTQSSRYLVKRTGEKVFLECVQDMDHENMFWYRQDPGLGLRLIYFSYDVKMKEKGDIPEGYSVSREKKERFSLILESASTNQTSMYLCASSQSREAFFGQGTRLTVV.

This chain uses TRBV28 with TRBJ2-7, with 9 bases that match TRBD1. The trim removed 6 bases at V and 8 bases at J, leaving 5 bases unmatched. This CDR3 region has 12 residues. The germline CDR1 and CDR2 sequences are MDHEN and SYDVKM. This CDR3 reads CASSMTGGKQYF. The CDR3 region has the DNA TGTGCCAGCAGCATGACAGGGGGAAAGCAGTACTTC.

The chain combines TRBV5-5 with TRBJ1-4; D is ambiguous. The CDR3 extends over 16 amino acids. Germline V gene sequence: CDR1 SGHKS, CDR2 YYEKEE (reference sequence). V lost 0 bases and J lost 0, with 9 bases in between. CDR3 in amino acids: CASSLEPRSTNEKLFF. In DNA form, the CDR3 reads TGTGCCAGCAGCTTGGAGCCGCGCTCAACTAATGAAAAACTGTTTTTT.

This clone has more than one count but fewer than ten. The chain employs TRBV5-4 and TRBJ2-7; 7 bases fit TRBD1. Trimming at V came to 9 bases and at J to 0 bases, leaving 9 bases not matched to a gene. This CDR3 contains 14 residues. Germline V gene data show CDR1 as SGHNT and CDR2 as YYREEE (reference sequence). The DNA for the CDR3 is TGTGCCACCACCGACGGACAGGCCTCCTACGAGCAGTACTTC. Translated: CATTDGQASYEQYF.

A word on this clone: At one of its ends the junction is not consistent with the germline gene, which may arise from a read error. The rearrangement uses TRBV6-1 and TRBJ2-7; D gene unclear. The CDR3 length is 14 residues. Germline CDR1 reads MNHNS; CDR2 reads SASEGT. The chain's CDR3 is CASSEVPNSDEQYF. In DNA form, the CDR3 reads TGTGCCAGCAGTGAAGTCCCAAACTCCGACGAGCAGTACTTC.

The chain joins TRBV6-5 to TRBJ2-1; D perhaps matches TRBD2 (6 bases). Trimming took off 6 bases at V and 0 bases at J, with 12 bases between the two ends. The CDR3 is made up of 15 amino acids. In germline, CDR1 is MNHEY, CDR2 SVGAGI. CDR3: CASRTEGSSYNEQFF. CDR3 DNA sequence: TGTGCCAGCAGGACGGAGGGGAGCTCCTACAATGAGCAGTTCTTC.

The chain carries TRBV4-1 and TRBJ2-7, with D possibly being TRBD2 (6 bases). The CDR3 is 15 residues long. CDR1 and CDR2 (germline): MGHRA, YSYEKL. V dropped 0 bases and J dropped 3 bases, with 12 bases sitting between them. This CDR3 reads CASSQDDGGGYEQYF. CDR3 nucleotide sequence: TGCGCCAGCAGCCAAGACGACGGGGGAGGCTACGAGCAGTACTTC.

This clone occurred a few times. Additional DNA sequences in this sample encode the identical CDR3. CDR3 region: CASSQGQGGETQYF. The CDR3 region has the DNA TGCGCCAGCAGCCAAGGACAGGGGGGAGAGACCCAGTACTTC. The gene calls are TRBV4-3 and TRBJ2-5; TRBD1 agrees at 9 bases. Trimming removed 1 base from V and 4 bases from J; junction bases left unmatched: 1. The CDR3 consists of 14 residues. Germline V gene lookup returns CDR1 LGHNA and CDR2 YSLEER.

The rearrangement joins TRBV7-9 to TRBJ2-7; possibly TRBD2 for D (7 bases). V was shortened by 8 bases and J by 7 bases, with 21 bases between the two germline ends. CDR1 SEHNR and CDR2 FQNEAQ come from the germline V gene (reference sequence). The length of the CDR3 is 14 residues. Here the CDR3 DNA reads TGTGCCAGCGCACTAGGGGGGGTCGCGGGGGAGCAGTACTTC. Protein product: CASALGGVAGEQYF.

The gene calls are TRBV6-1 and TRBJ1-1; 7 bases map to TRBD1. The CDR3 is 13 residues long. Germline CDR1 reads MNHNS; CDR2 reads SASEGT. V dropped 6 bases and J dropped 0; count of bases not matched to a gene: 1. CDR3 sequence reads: CASRTGLNTEAFF. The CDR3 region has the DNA TGTGCCAGCAGGACAGGGTTGAACACTGAAGCTTTCTTT.

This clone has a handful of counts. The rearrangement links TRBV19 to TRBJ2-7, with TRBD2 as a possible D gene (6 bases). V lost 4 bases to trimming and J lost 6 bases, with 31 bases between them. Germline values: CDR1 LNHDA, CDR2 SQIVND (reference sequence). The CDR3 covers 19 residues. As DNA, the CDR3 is TGTGCCAGTAGTACGGGAGTAGCCGGTAGTTACCTGGGGCGTCTCGAGCAGTACTTC. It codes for CASSTGVAGSYLGRLEQYF.

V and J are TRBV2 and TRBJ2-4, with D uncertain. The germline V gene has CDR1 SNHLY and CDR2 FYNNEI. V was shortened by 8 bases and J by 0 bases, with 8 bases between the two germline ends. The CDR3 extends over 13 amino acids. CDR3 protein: CASGALAKNIQYF. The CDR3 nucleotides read TGTGCCAGCGGTGCCTTAGCCAAAAACATTCAGTACTTC.

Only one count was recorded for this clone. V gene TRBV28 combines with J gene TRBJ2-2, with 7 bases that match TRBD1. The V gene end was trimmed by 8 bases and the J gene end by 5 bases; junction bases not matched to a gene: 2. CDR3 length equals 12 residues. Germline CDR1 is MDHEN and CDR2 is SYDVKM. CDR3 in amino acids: CASARGTGELFF. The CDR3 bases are TGTGCCAGCGCCAGGGGGACCGGGGAGCTGTTTTTT.

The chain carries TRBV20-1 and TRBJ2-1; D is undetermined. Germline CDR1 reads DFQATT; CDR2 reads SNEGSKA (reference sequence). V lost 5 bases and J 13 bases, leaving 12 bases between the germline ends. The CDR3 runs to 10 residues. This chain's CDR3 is CSALRSCQFF. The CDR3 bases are TGCAGTGCTCTCCGTTCCTGTCAGTTCTTC.

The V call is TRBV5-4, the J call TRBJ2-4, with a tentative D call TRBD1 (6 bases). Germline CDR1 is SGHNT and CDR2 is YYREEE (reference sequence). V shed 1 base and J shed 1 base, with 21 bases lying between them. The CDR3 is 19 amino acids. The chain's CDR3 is CASSLIGGWGGTAKNIQYF. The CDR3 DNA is TGTGCCAGCAGCTTGATTGGGGGCTGGGGCGGCACGGCCAAAAACATTCAGTACTTC.

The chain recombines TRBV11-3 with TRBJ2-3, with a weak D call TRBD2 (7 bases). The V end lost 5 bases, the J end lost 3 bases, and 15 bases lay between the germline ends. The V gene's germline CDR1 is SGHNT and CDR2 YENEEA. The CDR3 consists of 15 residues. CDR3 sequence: CASSRGGAGTDTQYF. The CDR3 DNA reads TGTGCCAGCAGCCGAGGGGGGGCAGGGACAGATACGCAGTATTTT.

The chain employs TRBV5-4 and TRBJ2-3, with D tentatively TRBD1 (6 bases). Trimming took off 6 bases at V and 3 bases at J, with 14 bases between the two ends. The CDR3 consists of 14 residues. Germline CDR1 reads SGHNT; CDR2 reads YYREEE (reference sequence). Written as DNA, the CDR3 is TGTGCCAGCAAAGAAGGGGGTATAACAGATACGCAGTATTTT. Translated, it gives CASKEGGITDTQYF.

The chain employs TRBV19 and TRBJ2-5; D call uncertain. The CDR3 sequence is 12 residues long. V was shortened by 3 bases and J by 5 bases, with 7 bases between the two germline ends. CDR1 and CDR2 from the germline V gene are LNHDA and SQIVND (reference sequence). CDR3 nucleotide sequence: TGTGCCAGTAGTATCTCCGGGGAGACCCAGTACTTC. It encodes CASSISGETQYF.

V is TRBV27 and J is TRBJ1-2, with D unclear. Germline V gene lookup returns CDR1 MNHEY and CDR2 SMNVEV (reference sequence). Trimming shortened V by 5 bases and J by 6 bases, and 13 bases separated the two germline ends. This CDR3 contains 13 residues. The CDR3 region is CASSPNTVDGYTF. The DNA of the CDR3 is TGTGCCAGCAGTCCTAACACAGTAGATGGCTACACCTTC.